One sample yielded the 4 T cell receptor beta chains listed below, sequenced in a study of regulatory T cells in long-lasting Graves disease. HTBI primers from iRepertoire and Arm-PCR of CDR3 regions yielded the TCR beta libraries. Each CDR3 protein is one row after TCRdb ran MiXCR on the multiplex PCR reads. The sample shows approximately 440,000 distinct CDR3 sequences, around 15% of them seen only once. Sample time point: newly diagnosed GD, antithyroid drugs for less than 3 months. The TCR library used RNA extracted from PBMCs. This sample also belongs to another study, concerning T cells in Graves' hyperthyroidism and ophthalmopathy.

The material was peripheral blood mononuclear cells (PBMCs), obtained at new diagnosis, from a patient treated with antithyroid drugs. These TCRs come from a man aged 35 to 55 with Graves disease.

Many counts were recorded for this clonotype. The CDR3 loop is CASSQNRDPRANEQFF. The CDR3 DNA follows: TGTGCCAGCAGCCAGAACCGGGACCCAAGGGCCAATGAGCAGTTCTTC. The chain carries TRBV3-1 and TRBJ2-1; D tentatively fits TRBD1 or TRBD2 (5 bases each). Germline V gene lookup returns CDR1 LGHDT and CDR2 YNNKEL (reference sequence). V shed 3 bases and J shed 6 bases, with 18 bases lying between them. The CDR3 totals 16 residues.

This clonotype was counted ten times or more. V is TRBV12-3 or TRBV12-4 and J is TRBJ1-5; TRBD1 agrees at 9 bases. The CDR3 extends over 15 amino acids. With 8 bases clipped from V and 6 bases from J, the junction kept 11 bases outside the gene matches. In DNA, the CDR3 is TGTGCCAGCTGGGACGGGGGACAGGGTATTCAGCCCCAGCATTTT. Its protein product is CASWDGGQGIQPQHF.

Ten or more counts support this clonotype. The chain couples TRBV7-3 to TRBJ2-5; TRBD2 matches 7 bases. V lost 3 bases to trimming and J lost 2 bases; unmatched junction nucleotides: 0. The V gene's germline CDR1 is SGHTA and CDR2 FQGTGA. The CDR3 covers 13 residues. DNA of the CDR3: TGTGCCAGCAGCTTCGGGGGGCAAGAGACCCAGTACTTC. It yields the protein CASSFGGQETQYF.

This clonotype was seen many times. The chain combines TRBV5-1 with TRBJ2-7; 9 bases align to TRBD2. CDR3 length equals 15 residues. The J segment lost 3 bases and the V segment lost 0 bases, leaving 4 bases of the junction unmatched. CDR1 SGHRS and CDR2 YFSETQ come from the germline V gene. The CDR3 protein is CASSLGLAGLYEQYF. As DNA, the CDR3 is TGCGCCAGCAGCTTGGGGCTAGCGGGACTCTACGAGCAGTACTTC.